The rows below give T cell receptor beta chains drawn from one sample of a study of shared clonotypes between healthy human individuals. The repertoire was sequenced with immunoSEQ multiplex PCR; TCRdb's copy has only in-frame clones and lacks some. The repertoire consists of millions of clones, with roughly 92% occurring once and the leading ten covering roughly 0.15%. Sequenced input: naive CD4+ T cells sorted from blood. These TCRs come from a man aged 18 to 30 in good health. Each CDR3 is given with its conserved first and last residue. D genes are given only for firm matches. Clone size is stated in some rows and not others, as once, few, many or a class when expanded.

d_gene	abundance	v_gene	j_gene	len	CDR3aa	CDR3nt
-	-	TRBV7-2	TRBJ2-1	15	CASSLSGSSYNEQFF	TGTGCCAGCAGCTTATCAGGGAGCTCCTACAATGAGCAGTTCTTC
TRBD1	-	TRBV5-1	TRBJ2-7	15	CASSLGTGNGIEQYF	TGCGCCAGCAGCTTGGGGACAGGGAATGGGATTGAGCAGTACTTC
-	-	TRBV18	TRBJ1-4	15	CASSPRGGTNEKLFF	TGTGCCAGCTCACCACGCGGGGGTACTAATGAAAAACTGTTTTTT
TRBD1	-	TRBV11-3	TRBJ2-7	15	CASSLGTGDGYEQYF	TGTGCCAGCAGCTTAGGGACAGGGGATGGGTACGAGCAGTACTTC
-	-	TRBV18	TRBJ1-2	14	CASSPLSGNYGYTF	TGTGCCAGCTCACCACTATCGGGGAACTATGGCTACACCTTC
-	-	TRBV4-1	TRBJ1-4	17	CASSQRGGGATNEKLFF	TGCGCCAGCAGCCAACGAGGCGGTGGGGCAACTAATGAAAAACTGTTTTTT
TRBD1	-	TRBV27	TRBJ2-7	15	CASSSPGQGSYEQYF	TGTGCCAGCAGTTCTCCGGGACAGGGGTCCTACGAGCAGTACTTC
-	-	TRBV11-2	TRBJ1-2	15	CASSLGPQASYGYTF	TGTGCCAGCAGCTTAGGCCCGCAGGCTTCATATGGCTACACCTTC
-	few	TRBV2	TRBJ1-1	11	CASTGHTEAFF	TGTGCCAGCACGGGACACACTGAAGCTTTCTTT
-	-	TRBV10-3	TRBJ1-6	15	CAISELQSYNSPLHF	TGTGCCATCAGTGAGCTTCAATCCTATAATTCACCCCTCCACTTT
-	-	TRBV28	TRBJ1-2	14	CASIEAGDNYGYTF	TGTGCCAGCATCGAGGCCGGGGATAACTATGGCTACACCTTC
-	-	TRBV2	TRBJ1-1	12	CASSDPVTEAFF	TGTGCCAGCAGTGACCCAGTTACTGAAGCTTTCTTT
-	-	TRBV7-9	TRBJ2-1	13	CASSKTGSNEQFF	TGTGCCAGCAGTAAGACAGGATCGAATGAGCAGTTCTTC
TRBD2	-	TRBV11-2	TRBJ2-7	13	CASSSGLAYEQYF	TGTGCCAGCAGCTCCGGACTAGCATACGAGCAGTACTTC
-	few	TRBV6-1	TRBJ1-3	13	CASSPDFGNTIYF	TGTGCCAGCAGTCCAGACTTTGGAAACACCATATATTTT
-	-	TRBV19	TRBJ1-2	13	CASSLIANYGYTF	TGTGCCAGTTCTCTAATTGCTAACTATGGCTACACCTTC
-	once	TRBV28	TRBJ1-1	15	CASSPLDLRNTEAFF	TGTGCCAGCAGTCCTTTGGACCTTAGGAACACTGAAGCTTTCTTT
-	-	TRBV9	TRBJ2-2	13	CASSGANTGELFF	TGTGCCAGCAGCGGAGCTAACACCGGGGAGCTGTTTTTT
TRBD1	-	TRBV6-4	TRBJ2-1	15	CASRPTGVSYNEQFF	TGTGCCAGCAGACCGACAGGGGTCTCCTACAATGAGCAGTTCTTC
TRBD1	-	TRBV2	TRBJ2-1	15	CASSEWGTGPNEQFF	TGTGCCAGCAGTGAATGGGGGACAGGCCCCAATGAGCAGTTCTTC
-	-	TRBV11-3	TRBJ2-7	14	CASSSRPGPYEQYF	TGTGCCAGCAGCTCACGGCCAGGGCCCTACGAGCAGTACTTC
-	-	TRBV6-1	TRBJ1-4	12	CASSRVLEKLFF	TGTGCCAGCAGCCGGGTTTTGGAAAAACTGTTTTTT
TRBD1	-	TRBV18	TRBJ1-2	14	CASSPDRVSEGYTF	TGTGCCAGCTCACCTGACAGGGTCTCGGAGGGCTACACCTTC
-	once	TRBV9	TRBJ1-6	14	CASSVQGGNSPLHF	TGTGCCAGCAGCGTACAGGGCGGAAATTCACCCCTCCACTTT
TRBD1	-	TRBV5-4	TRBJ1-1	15	CASSLAGTGDTEAFF	TGTGCCAGCAGCTTGGCCGGGACAGGGGACACTGAAGCTTTCTTT
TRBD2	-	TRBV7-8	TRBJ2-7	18	CASSSPALAGTSSYEQYF	TGTGCCAGCAGCTCCCCCGCACTAGCGGGGACGTCTTCCTACGAGCAGTACTTC
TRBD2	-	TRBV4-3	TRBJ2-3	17	CASSQVYSGGYTDTQYF	TGCGCCAGCAGCCAAGTATATAGCGGGGGGTACACAGATACGCAGTATTTT
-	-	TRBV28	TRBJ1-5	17	CASRPRPTGRPNQPQHF	TGTGCCAGCAGACCCCGCCCGACGGGGAGACCTAATCAGCCCCAGCATTTT
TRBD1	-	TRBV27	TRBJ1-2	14	CASSLAQGAGGYTF	TGTGCCAGCAGTTTGGCCCAGGGGGCGGGAGGCTACACCTTC
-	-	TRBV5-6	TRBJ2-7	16	CASSLLGESAHYEQYF	TGTGCCAGCAGCTTGTTGGGGGAGTCAGCCCACTACGAGCAGTACTTC
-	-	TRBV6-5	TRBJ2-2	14	CASGRGGPTGELFF	TGTGCCAGCGGTAGGGGGGGTCCCACCGGGGAGCTGTTTTTT
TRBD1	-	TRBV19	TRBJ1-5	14	CASSIGTDYQPQHF	TGTGCCAGTAGTATCGGGACAGACTATCAGCCCCAGCATTTT
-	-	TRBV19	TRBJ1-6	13	CASSTAINSPLHF	TGTGCCAGTAGTACCGCTATTAATTCACCCCTCCACTTT
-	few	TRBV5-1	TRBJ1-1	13	CASSLTYFTEAFF	TGCGCCAGCAGCTTGACGTATTTCACTGAAGCTTTCTTT
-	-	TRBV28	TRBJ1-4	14	CASIDSATNEKLFF	TGTGCCAGCATTGACAGTGCAACTAATGAAAAACTGTTTTTT
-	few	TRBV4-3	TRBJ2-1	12	CASSLQGGEQFF	TGCGCCAGCAGTTTACAGGGTGGTGAGCAGTTCTTC
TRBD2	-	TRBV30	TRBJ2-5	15	CAWSTERGGSGTQYF	TGTGCCTGGAGTACTGAGCGGGGGGGGTCAGGGACCCAGTACTTC
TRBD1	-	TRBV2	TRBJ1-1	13	CASILQGATEAFF	TGTGCCAGCATATTACAGGGGGCCACTGAAGCTTTCTTT
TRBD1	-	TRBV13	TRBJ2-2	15	CASSLGDRRRGELFF	TGTGCCAGCAGCTTAGGGGACAGGCGACGCGGGGAGCTGTTTTTT
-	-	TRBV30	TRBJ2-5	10	CAWSQETQYF	TGTGCCTGGTCGCAAGAGACCCAGTACTTC
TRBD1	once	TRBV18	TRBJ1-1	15	CASSPLMTGDTEAFF	TGTGCCAGCTCACCACTGATGACAGGGGACACTGAAGCTTTCTTT
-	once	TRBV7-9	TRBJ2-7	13	CASSLAGSYEQYF	TGTGCCAGCAGCTTAGCGGGATCCTACGAGCAGTACTTC
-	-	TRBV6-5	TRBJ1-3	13	CASSYSPENTIYF	TGTGCCAGCAGTTACTCCCCAGAAAACACCATATATTTT
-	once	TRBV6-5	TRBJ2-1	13	CASSYADYNEQFF	TGTGCCAGCAGTTACGCAGACTACAATGAGCAGTTCTTC
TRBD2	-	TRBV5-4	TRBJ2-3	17	CASSLGLAGGQADTQYF	TGTGCCAGCAGCTTGGGACTAGCGGGGGGGCAGGCAGATACGCAGTATTTT
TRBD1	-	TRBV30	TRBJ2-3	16	CAWSVQQGATGDTQYF	TGTGCCTGGAGTGTACAGCAGGGGGCGACGGGGGATACGCAGTATTTT
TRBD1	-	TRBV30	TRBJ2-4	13	CAWSEGQGNIQYF	TGTGCCTGGAGTGAGGGACAGGGGAACATTCAGTACTTC
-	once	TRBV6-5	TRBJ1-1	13	CASYLRKATEAFF	TGTGCCAGCTATCTAAGGAAGGCCACTGAAGCTTTCTTT
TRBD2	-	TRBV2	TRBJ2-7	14	CASLAGVSSYEQYF	TGTGCCAGCCTAGCGGGGGTAAGCTCCTACGAGCAGTACTTC
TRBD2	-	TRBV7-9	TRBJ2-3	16	CASSPISGSPRDTQYF	TGTGCCAGCAGCCCGATCAGCGGGAGTCCGAGAGATACGCAGTATTTT
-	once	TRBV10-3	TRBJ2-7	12	CAISDPGEKQYF	TGTGCCATCAGTGATCCCGGGGAGAAGCAGTACTTC
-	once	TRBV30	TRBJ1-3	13	CAWRHTSGNTIYF	TGTGCCTGGAGACACACCTCTGGAAACACCATATATTTT
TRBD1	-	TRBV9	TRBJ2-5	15	CASSSLGQVQETQYF	TGTGCCAGCAGCTCCTTGGGACAGGTCCAAGAGACCCAGTACTTC
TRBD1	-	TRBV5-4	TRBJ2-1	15	CASSLDRGLRYEQFF	TGTGCCAGCAGCCTTGACAGGGGGCTTCGTTATGAGCAGTTCTTC